One and the same sample provided the 4 T cell receptor beta chains below, sequenced in a study of vaccination effects on CD4 cells after COVID-19 (dated by TCRdb to about 2022). In the ViraFEST assay, PBMC were stimulated with viral peptide pools, and TCR sequencing was then used to find antigen-specific CD4+ T cell clonotypes based on their expansion. After around ten days of culture, CD4+ T cells were isolated with the EasySep CD4+ T cell isolation kit. The antigens of these receptors remain unknown. Library prep was done by the immunoSEQ multiplex PCR assay. Drawn from immuneACCESS, this table holds only the in-frame rearrangements with V and J called that TCRdb kept. Clones are partly lost; checked studies trace under half to an unresolved V gene and leave the rest unexplained. The sample contains under 85,000 clones, roughly 72% of them found a single time. The top ten hold about 1.7% of the sample.

The sequencing here drew on CD4+ T cells from PBMCs cultured with HCoV-229E spike peptides, taken before COVID-19 vaccination. Per the publication, the cell subset or site label means: HCoV-229E spike overlapping peptide pool stimulation. These receptors all stem from a human donor who received a COVID-19 vaccine.

This rearrangement joins TRBV6-4 to TRBJ1-1; maybe TRBD1 (6 bases). From germline, CDR1 is MRHNA and CDR2 SNTAGT. This CDR3 spans 12 amino acids. V was clipped by 9 bases and J by 5 bases, with 13 bases between them. CDR3 in amino acids: CASRDIRTEAFF. CDR3 bases: TGTGCCAGTCGGGACATCCGGACTGAAGCTTTCTTT.

This rearrangement joins TRBV28 to TRBJ2-5, with 12 positions matching TRBD2. V dropped 3 bases and J dropped 5; count of bases not matched to a gene: 7. CDR3 length equals 16 residues. The germline CDR1 and CDR2 sequences are MDHEN and SYDVKM. CDR3 nucleotide sequence: TGTGCCAGCAGTTTCGAACTAGCGGGGGGTCCCGAGACCCAGTACTTC. Encoded protein: CASSFELAGGPETQYF. Full variable domain (remainder filled in from reference TRBV28 and TRBJ2-5): DVKVTQSSRYLVKRTGEKVFLECVQDMDHENMFWYRQDPGLGLRLIYFSYDVKMKEKGDIPEGYSVSREKKERFSLILESASTNQTSMYLCASSFELAGGPETQYFGPGTRLLVL.

The rearrangement uses TRBV2 and TRBJ1-3; a possible D gene is TRBD1 (5 bases). V dropped 7 bases and J dropped 3 bases, with 10 bases sitting between them. From germline, CDR1 is SNHLY and CDR2 FYNNEI. The CDR3 runs 13 residues. CDR3 DNA sequence: TGTGCCAGCACGGGGGTAATTGGAAACACCATATATTTT. Protein product: CASTGVIGNTIYF. Supplemented by reference TRBV2 and TRBJ1-3, the full variable domain reads EPEVTQTPSHQVTQMGQEVILRCVPISNHLYFYWYRQILGQKVEFLVSFYNNEISEKSEIFDDQFSVERPDGSNFTLKIRSTKLEDSAMYFCASTGVIGNTIYFGEGSWLTVV.

V is TRBV10-2 and J is TRBJ1-5; 12 positions agree with TRBD1. CDR3 size: 15 residues. Germline V gives CDR1 WSHSY, CDR2 SAAADI. V dropped 6 bases and J dropped 7; count of bases not matched to a gene: 7. In nucleotides, the CDR3 is TGCGCCAGCAGCGCGGGACAGGGGGCCCGACAGCCCCAGCATTTT. Amino acids: CASSAGQGARQPQHF.